This T cell receptor (beta chain) appears in the sequencing data of a study of blood T cells in healthy people across ages (dated by TCRdb to the mid-2010s). Some background on the complete study: In model experiments, roughly one uniquely barcoded TCR beta cDNA molecule per two T cells was captured by template switching. The study measured age-related changes in TCR beta repertoire diversity using deep sequencing normalized with unique cDNA molecular identifiers. The donors were divided into four age groups: young (average approximately 17 years), middle-aged (almost 40), aged (roughly 66) and long-lived (around 80). To avoid experimental bias, donors of different ages were randomly spread across the sequencing lanes. For two donors (one aged 18 to 30 and one aged 80 or older), the study analyzed two additional independent replicas of 1 million unique cDNA reads from the same blood draw.

The germline V and J ends show losses of 3 bases and 8 bases respectively, and no gene match explains 9 bases of the junction. The CDR3, from cysteine to phenylalanine, totals 15 residues. The retained sequence is limited to the CDR3, 45 bases, with the frame set at the first base. As encoded in the germline V gene, CDR1 is KGHSH while CDR2 is LQKENI. This clonotype was seen once. The specificity of this receptor is unknown. No much larger clone is present one base from it, and per-base qualities are unavailable. A single read constitutes weak evidence. The paper as a whole reports these results and caveats: The long-lived group showed more naive CD4+ T cells, fewer expanded clones and increased TCR diversity than the aged group, suggesting age selection. Because profiling used bulk unsorted PBMCs, naive and antigen-experienced compartments could not be compared conclusively. The percentage of naive T cells measured by flow cytometry correlated strongly with observed TCR beta diversity. Because the CMV infection status of the donors was unknown, age-related changes in expanded clonotypes may potentially have been confounded. As age increased, observed TCR beta diversity per million T cells dropped in a roughly linear way, and a significant reduction was already evident by age around 41. Estimates of total diversity from one million sequenced T cells were regarded as lower bounds and underestimates.

The library was generated by 5' RACE. This sample was sequenced with an Illumina HiSeq 2500. A second PCR of roughly 6 to 11 cycles was run with a J-beta primer mix and a sample-barcoded 5' primer. Each TCR beta cDNA molecule received a unique molecular identifier from a template-switch 5' adaptor carrying 12 random nucleotides. Each sample yielded at least 3 million CDR3-containing paired-end reads. The Mint cDNA synthesis kit, primed by a TRBC-specific oligonucleotide, was used to synthesize first-strand cDNA from all RNA. Following uracil-DNA glycosylase treatment, a first 18-cycle PCR with universal primers M1SS and BC2_uni_R was performed on all cDNA. The original methods were these. For normalization, 1 million high-quality reads, each with a distinct molecular identifier, were randomly selected from each sample. Instead of being binned into consensus sequences, reads with shared molecular identifiers were discarded. MiTCR, with a Q25 quality threshold and the strictest error-elimination algorithm, was used for CDR3 identification, clonotype clustering and error correction. A nonparametric unseen species model with Euler transformation was used to estimate lower-bound total TCR beta diversity. TCRdb reran the public reads through fastp at Q25 and MiXCR, keeping productive beta chains. Merged by CDR3 protein, the rows form single entries marked with the most common genes and DNA. TCRdb's processing, not the study's, gives the V and J calls here. The sample profile shows more than 650,000 distinct CDR3 sequences; 22% of them were found once. The top ten clonotypes cover roughly a fifth of the sample.

Systemically healthy Caucasian individuals from Russia, 35 to 40 in total and aged roughly 6 to 90 years, were included as donors. Around 9.8 milliliters of peripheral blood were collected from each donor into EDTA-treated Vacutainer tubes. Ficoll-Paque density-gradient centrifugation was used to isolate PBMCs, with at least 6.5 million per sample. Trizol reagent was used to extract total RNA from the PBMCs, yielding at least 5.5 micrograms per sample. For every donor, an aliquot of PBMCs went through flow cytometry to measure the percentages of naive CD45RAhigh/CD27high T cells. This clonotype originated in a man between 65 and 80 years old in good health. The chain is encoded by TRBV18 joined to TRBJ2-1, with TRBD1 matching 8 junction bases. The sequenced sample consisted of blood. The DNA is TGTGCCAGCTCACCTCAGGGGGCACGGAACGATGAGCAGTTCTTC. It translates as CASSPQGARNDEQFF.